A selection of T cell receptor beta chains follows, all from one sample in a study of blood T cell repertoires in COVID-19. Clones were read by immunoSEQ multiplex PCR, and TCRdb kept only the in-frame ones, dropping some. The data hold 63,000 or so clones, with roughly 82% observed a single time. The specimen sequenced was peripheral blood. The receptors were sampled from a man older than 75 with active COVID-19. Each CDR3 is given with its conserved first and last residue. The D gene is left open where the match is weak. Some rows have no size entry. The others give once, few or many, or a class for an expanded clone.

TRBJ2-2	TRBV3-1/TRBV3-2	NA	TRBD2	TGTGCCAGCAGCCTGACTTTGGGACTAGCGGGGGGTTCGGGCACCGGGGAGCTGTTTTTT	CASSLTLGLAGGSGTGELFF
TRBJ2-7	TRBV7-9	NA	TRBD2	TGTGCCAGCAGCTTAGCCGGCCTTAGCGGGAGAAGGGTCGAGCAGTACTTC	CASSLAGLSGRRVEQYF
TRBJ2-1	TRBV5-1	NA	TRBD2	TGCGCCCGCAGCTGCGGGCGGGGGGGGGACTACAATGAGCAGTTCTTC	CARSCGRGGDYNEQFF
TRBJ2-2	TRBV3-1/TRBV3-2	NA	NA	TGTGCCAGCAGCCCAGGGGCCGGGGAGCTGTTTTTT	CASSPGAGELFF
TRBJ2-1	TRBV5-1	NA	NA	TGCGCCAGCAGCCAAAACAGGGAGCCCCTCAATGAGCAGTTCTTC	CASSQNREPLNEQFF
TRBJ1-4	TRBV7-8	NA	TRBD1	TGTGCCAGCAGCTTAACTAGGACAGGAACTAATGAAAAACTGTTTTTT	CASSLTRTGTNEKLFF
TRBJ1-6	TRBV5-6	NA	NA	TGTGCCAGCAGCATGGGGGCAGGGGATTCACCCCTCCACTTT	CASSMGAGDSPLHF
TRBJ2-7	TRBV6-5	NA	NA	TGTGCCAGCAGGTATCCACAGGGAAACGAGCAGTACTTC	CASRYPQGNEQYF
TRBJ2-5	TRBV5-1	NA	NA	TGCGCCAGCAGCTTGGCTTTGGTCCTCCAAGGGGCCGAGACCCAGTACTTC	CASSLALVLQGAETQYF
TRBJ1-2	TRBV7-2	NA	NA	TGTGCCAGCAGCTTAGCGGGGGGAGGTAACTATGGCTACACCTTC	CASSLAGGGNYGYTF
TRBJ1-5	TRBV4-1	NA	NA	TGCGCCAGCAGCCAAGCCCTTCTTTCGGGGATCGGGAGCAATCAGCCCCAGCATTTT	CASSQALLSGIGSNQPQHF
TRBJ1-5	TRBV15	NA	NA	TGTGCCACCAGCAGAGAAACAATCAAGGGGCGTCAGCCCCAGCATTTT	CATSRETIKGRQPQHF
TRBJ2-1	TRBV5-1	NA	NA	TGCGCCAGCAGCTTGGGGGATAGCCGGGGATCTCAGTTCTTC	CASSLGDSRGSQFF
TRBJ1-1	TRBV27	NA	NA	TGTGCCAGCAGTTCGGGAGAGCGTCGCACTGAAGCTTTCTTT	CASSSGERRTEAFF
TRBJ2-2	TRBV5-1	NA	TRBD2	TGCGCCAGCAGCTCGTCGAGCGGGAGGAACACCGGGGAGCTGTTTTTT	CASSSSSGRNTGELFF
TRBJ1-6	TRBV19	NA	NA	TGTGCCAGTAGGACAAACAATAATTCACCCCTCCACTTT	CASRTNNNSPLHF
TRBJ2-3	TRBV4-2	once	NA	TGTGCCAGCAGCCAAGAGGGCTCAACGCAGTATTTT	CASSQEGSTQYF
TRBJ2-1	TRBV7-8	NA	NA	TGTGCCAGCAGCCCCCTAAGGTTCTTC	CASSPLRFF
TRBJ1-2	TRBV7-9	NA	TRBD1	TGTGCCAGCAGCTGGGGACAGGGGGATGGCTACACCTTC	CASSWGQGDGYTF
TRBJ2-2	TRBV19	NA	TRBD2	TGTGCCAGCTCGGGGGGGTCGCGCACCGGGGAGCTGTTTTTT	CASSGGSRTGELFF
TRBJ2-1	TRBV5-5	few	TRBD1	TGTGCCAGCAGCATCGGGACAGGGGCTTACAATGAGCAGTTCTTC	CASSIGTGAYNEQFF
TRBJ1-2	TRBV4-3	NA	TRBD1	TGCGCCAGCAGCCAGGGAGACAGGGTTGGCTATGGCTACACCTTC	CASSQGDRVGYGYTF
TRBJ1-1	TRBV29-1	NA	NA	TGCAGCGTTGAAGCAGGGAGGCAAACTGAAGCTTTCTTT	CSVEAGRQTEAFF